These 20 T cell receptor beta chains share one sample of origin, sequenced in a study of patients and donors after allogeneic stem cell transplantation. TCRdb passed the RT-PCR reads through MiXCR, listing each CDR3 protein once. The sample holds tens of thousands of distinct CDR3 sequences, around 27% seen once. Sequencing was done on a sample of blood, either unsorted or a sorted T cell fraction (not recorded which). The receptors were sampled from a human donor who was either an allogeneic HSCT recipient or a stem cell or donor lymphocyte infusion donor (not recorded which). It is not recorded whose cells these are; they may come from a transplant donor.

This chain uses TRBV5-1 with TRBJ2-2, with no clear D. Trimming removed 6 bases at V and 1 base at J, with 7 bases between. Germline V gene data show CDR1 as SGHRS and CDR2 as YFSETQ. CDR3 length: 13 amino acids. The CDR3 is CASKEENTGELFF. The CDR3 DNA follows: TGCGCCAGCAAGGAAGAGAACACCGGGGAGCTGTTTTTT.

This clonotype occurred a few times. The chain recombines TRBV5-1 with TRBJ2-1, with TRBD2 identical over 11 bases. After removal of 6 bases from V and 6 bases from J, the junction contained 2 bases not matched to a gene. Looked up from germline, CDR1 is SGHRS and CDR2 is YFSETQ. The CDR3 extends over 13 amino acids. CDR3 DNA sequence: TGCGCCAGCACCGGACTAGCGGGCAATGAGCAGTTCTTC. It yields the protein CASTGLAGNEQFF.

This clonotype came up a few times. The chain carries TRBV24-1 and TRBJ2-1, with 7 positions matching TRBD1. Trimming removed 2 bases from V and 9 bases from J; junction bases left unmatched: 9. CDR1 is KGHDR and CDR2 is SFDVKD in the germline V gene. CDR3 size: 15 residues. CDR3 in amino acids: CATSDSLQGWGEQFF. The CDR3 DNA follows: TGTGCCACCAGTGATTCACTACAGGGGTGGGGTGAGCAGTTCTTC.

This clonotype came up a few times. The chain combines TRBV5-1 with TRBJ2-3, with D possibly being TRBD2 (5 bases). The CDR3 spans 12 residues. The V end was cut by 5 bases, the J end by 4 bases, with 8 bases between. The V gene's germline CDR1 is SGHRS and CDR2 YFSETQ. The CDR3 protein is CASRRVADTQYF. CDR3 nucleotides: TGCGCCAGCAGGAGGGTGGCAGATACGCAGTATTTT.

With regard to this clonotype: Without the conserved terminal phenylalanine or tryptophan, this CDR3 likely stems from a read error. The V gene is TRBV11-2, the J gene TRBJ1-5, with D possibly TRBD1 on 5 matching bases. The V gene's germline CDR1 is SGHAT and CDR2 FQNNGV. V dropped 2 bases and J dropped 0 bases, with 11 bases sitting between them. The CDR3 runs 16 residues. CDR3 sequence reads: CASSLRGPFSNQPQHL. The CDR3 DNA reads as TGTGCCAGCAGCTTAAGGGGACCCTTTAGCAATCAGCCCCAGCATTTG.

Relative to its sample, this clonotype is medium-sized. The CDR3 here is CASSLRTPLMHEQYF. The CDR3 coding sequence is TGCGCCAGCAGCTTGAGGACTCCTTTGATGCACGAGCAGTACTTC. The chain joins TRBV5-1 to TRBJ2-7; the D gene is possibly TRBD2 (5 bases). Trimming stripped 1 base from V and 5 bases from J, with 16 bases between. Germline assignment: CDR1 SGHRS and CDR2 YFSETQ. The length of the CDR3 is 15 residues.

The DNA for the CDR3 is TGTGCCTGGGGTCCACAGGCGGGCACCCTCCACTTT. This codes for CAWGPQAGTLHF. The V call is TRBV30, the J call TRBJ1-6, with D tentatively TRBD1 (5 bases). Trimming shortened V by 5 bases and J by 14 bases, and 16 bases separated the two germline ends. Germline CDR1 is GTSNPN and CDR2 is SVGIG (reference sequence). CDR3 length: 12 residues.

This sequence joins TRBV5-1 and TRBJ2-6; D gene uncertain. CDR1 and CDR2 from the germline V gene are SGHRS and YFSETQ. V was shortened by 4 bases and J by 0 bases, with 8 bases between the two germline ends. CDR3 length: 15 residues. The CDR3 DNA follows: TGCGCCAGCAGCCTACTAAGCTCTGGGGCCAACGTCCTGACTTTC. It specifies CASSLLSSGANVLTF.

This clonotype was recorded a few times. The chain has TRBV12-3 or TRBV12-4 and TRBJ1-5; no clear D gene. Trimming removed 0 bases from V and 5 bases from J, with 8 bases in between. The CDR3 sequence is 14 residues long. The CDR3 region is CASSLARRDQPQHF. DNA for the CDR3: TGTGCCAGCAGTTTAGCCCGGAGGGATCAGCCCCAGCATTTT.

CDR3 in DNA: TGTGCCAGCAGTGGGACTAGCGTTGCCTACGAGCAGTACTTC. Residues: CASSGTSVAYEQYF. The chain joins TRBV12-3 or TRBV12-4 to TRBJ2-7; 10 nucleotides line up with TRBD2. Losses at the gene ends were 5 bases for V and 2 bases for J; bases not matched to a gene: 3. The CDR3 consists of 14 residues.

The CDR3 sequence is CASSLGDRVDTEAFF. CDR3 DNA sequence: TGTGCCAGCAGCTTGGGAGACAGGGTTGACACTGAAGCTTTCTTT. The V and J genes are TRBV5-4 and TRBJ1-1; 7 bases are a match to TRBD1. This CDR3 spans 15 amino acids. Germline lookup yields CDR1 SGHNT and CDR2 YYREEE (reference sequence). Trimming cost V 0 bases and J 3 bases; bases outside gene matches: 5.

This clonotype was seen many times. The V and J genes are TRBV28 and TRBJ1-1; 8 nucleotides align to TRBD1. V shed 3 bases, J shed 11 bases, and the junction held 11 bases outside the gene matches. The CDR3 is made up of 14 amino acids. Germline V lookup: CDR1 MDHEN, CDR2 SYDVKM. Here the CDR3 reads CASSFDGQGLVAFF. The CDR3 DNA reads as TGTGCCAGCAGTTTCGACGGACAGGGTCTTGTTGCTTTCTTT.

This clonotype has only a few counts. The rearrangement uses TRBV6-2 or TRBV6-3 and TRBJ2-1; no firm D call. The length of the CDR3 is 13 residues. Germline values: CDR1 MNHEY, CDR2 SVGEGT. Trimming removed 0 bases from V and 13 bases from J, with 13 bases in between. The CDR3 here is CASSYSRPPAQFF. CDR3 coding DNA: TGTGCCAGCAGTTACTCGAGGCCCCCGGCCCAGTTCTTC.

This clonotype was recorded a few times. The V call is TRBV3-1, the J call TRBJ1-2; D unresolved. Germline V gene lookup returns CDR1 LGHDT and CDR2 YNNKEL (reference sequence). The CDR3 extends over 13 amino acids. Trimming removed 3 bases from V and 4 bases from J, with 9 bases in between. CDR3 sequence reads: CASSQDLSYGYTF. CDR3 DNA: TGTGCCAGCAGCCAGGACCTCAGCTATGGCTACACCTTC.

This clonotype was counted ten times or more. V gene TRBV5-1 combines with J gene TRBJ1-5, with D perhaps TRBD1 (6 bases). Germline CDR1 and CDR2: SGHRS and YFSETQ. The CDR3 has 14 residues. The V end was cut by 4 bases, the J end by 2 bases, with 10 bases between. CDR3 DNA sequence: TGCGCCAGCAGCCCAGGGGAAGGCAATCAGCCCCAGCATTTT. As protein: CASSPGEGNQPQHF.

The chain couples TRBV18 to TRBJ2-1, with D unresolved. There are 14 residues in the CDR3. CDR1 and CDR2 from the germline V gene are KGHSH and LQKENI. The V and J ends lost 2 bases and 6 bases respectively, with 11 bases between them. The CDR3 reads CASSPTGFPNEQFF. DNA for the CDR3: TGTGCCAGCTCACCAACGGGCTTCCCCAATGAGCAGTTCTTC.

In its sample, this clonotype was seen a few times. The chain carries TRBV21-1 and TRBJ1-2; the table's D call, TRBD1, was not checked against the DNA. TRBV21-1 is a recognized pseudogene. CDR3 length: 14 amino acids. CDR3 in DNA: TGTGCCAGCAGCAAAGTTCAGGCAGGGGTTGGCTACACCTTC. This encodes CASSKVQAGVGYTF.

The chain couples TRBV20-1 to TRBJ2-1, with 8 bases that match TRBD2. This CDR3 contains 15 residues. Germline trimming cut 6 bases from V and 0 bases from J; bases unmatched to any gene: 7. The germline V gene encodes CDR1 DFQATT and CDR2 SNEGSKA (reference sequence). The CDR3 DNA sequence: TGCAGTGCGCGCGGGGGGCGAGACTCCTACAATGAGCAGTTCTTC. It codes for CSARGGRDSYNEQFF.

The chain's CDR3 is CASSLTGGYSPLHF. CDR3 DNA: TGTGCCAGCAGTTTAACAGGGGGCTATTCACCCCTCCACTTT. The chain employs TRBV12-3 or TRBV12-4 and TRBJ1-6; 9 bases are shared with TRBD1. The CDR3 length is 14 residues. Trimming at V came to 2 bases and at J to 8 bases, leaving 1 base not matched to a gene.

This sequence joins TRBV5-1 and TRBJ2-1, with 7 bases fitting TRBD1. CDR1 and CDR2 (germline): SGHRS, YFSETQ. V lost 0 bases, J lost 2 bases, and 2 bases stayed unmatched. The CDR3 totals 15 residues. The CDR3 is CASSLAGTAYNEQFF. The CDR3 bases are TGCGCCAGCAGCTTGGCCGGGACAGCCTACAATGAGCAGTTCTTC.